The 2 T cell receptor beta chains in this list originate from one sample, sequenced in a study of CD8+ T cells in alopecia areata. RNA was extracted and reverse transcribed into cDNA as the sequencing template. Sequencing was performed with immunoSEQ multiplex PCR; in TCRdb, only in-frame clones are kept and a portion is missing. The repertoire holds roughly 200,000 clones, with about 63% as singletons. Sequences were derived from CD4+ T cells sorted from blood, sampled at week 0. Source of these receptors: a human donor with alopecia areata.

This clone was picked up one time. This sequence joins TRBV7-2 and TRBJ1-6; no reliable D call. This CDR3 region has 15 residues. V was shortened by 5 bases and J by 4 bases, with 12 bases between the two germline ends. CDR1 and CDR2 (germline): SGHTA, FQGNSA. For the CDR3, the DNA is TGTGCCAGCAGCCGAGACATGCCGTATAATTCACCCCTCCACTTT. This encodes CASSRDMPYNSPLHF.

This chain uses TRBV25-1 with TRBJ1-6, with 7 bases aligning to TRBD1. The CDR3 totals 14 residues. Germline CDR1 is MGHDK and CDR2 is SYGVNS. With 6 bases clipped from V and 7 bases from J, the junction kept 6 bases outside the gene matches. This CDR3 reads CASRTTGDNSPLHF. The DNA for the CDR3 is TGTGCCAGCAGAACCACAGGGGACAATTCACCCCTCCACTTT.